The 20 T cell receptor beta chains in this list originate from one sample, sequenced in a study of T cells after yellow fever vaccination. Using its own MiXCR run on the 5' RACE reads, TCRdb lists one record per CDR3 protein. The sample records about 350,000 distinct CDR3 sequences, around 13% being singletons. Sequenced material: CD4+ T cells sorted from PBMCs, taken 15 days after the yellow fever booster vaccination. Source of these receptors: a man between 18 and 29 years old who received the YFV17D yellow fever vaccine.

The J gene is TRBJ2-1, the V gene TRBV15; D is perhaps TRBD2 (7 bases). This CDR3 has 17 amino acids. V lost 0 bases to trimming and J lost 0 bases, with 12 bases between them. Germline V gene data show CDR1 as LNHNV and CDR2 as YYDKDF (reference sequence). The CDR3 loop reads CATSRDLRGGSYNEQFF. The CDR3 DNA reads TGTGCCACCAGCAGAGACCTTAGGGGGGGCTCCTACAATGAGCAGTTCTTC.

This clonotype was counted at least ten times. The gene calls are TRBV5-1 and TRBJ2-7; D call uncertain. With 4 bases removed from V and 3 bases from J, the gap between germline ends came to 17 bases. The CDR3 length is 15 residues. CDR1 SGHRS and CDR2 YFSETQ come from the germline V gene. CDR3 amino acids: CASSPSTTKNYEQYF. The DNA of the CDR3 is TGCGCCAGCAGCCCGTCGACAACTAAGAACTACGAGCAGTACTTC.

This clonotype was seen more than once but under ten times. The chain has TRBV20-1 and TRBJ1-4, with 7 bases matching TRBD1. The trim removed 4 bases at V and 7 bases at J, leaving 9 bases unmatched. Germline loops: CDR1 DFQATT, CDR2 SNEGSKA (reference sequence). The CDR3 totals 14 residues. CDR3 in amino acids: CSAIRGGASEKLFF. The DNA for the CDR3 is TGCAGTGCTATCAGAGGGGGCGCGAGTGAAAAACTGTTTTTT.

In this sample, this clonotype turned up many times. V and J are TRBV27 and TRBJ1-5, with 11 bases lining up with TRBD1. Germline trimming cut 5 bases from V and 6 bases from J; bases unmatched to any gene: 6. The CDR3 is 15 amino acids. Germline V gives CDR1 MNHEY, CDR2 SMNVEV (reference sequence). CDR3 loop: CASSLGQGASQPQHF. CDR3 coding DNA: TGTGCCAGCAGTCTCGGACAGGGGGCGAGTCAGCCCCAGCATTTT.

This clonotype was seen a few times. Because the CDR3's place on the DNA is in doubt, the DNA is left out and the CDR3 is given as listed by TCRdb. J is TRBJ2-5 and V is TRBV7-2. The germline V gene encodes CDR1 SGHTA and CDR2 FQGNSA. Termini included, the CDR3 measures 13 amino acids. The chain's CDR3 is CASILGPQETQYF.

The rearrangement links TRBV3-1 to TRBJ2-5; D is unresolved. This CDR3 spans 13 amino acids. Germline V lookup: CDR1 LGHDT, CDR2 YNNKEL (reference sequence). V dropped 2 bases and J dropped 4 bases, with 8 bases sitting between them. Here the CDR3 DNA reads TGTGCCAGCAGCCAAAGGGCATCAGAGACCCAGTACTTC. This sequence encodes CASSQRASETQYF.

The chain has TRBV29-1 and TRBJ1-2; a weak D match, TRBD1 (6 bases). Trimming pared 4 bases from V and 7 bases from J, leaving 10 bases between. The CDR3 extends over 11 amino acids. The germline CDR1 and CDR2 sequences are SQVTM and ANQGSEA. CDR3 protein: CSVGPGVGYTF. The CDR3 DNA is TGCAGCGTTGGACCAGGGGTTGGCTACACCTTC.

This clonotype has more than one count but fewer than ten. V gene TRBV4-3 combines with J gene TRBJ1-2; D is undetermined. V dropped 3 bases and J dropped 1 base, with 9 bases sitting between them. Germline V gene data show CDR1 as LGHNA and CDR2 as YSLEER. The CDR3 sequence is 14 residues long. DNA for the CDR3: TGCGCCAGCAGCCATGGAACGAATAACTATGGCTACACCTTC. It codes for CASSHGTNNYGYTF.

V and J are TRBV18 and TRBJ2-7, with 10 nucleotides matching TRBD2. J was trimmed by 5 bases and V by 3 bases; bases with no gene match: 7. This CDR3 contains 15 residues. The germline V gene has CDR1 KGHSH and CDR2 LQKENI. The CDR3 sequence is CASSPQRGGSNEQYF. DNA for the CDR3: TGTGCCAGCTCACCCCAGCGGGGGGGTTCCAACGAGCAGTACTTC.

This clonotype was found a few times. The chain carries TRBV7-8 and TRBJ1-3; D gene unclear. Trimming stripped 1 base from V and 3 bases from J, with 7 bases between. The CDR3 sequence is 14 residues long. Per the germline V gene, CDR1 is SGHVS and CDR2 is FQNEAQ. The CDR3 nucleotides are TGTGCCAGCAGCTTAGGCGTTTTTGGAAACACCATATATTTT. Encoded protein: CASSLGVFGNTIYF.

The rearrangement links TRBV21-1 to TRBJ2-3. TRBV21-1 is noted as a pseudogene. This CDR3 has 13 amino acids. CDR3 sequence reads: CARYDGRTDTQYF. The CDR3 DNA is TGTGCCAGGTACGACGGGCGCACAGATACGCAGTATTTT.

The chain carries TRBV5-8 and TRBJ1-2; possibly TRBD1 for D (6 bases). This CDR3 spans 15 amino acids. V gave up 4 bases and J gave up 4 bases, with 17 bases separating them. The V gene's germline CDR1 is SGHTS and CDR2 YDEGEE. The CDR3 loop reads CASSPGRGQGYGYTF. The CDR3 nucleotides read TGTGCCAGCAGCCCGGGCCGGGGGCAGGGCTATGGCTACACCTTC.

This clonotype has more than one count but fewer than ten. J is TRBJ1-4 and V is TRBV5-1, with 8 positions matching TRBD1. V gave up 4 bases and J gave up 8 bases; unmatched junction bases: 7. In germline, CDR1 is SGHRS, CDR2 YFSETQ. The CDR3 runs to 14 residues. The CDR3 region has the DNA TGCGCCAGCAGCCAGGGACAGGTTGGCGAAAAACTGTTTTTT. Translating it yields CASSQGQVGEKLFF.

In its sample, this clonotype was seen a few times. The CDR3 DNA reads TGTGCCTGGAGTGTACCTCCAGGGGATCAGCCCCAGCATTTT. This translates into CAWSVPPGDQPQHF. This chain uses TRBV30 with TRBJ1-5; D is perhaps TRBD1 (6 bases). CDR1 is GTSNPN and CDR2 is SVGIG in the germline V gene (reference sequence). The CDR3 covers 14 residues. V shed 0 bases and J shed 5 bases, with 11 bases lying between them.

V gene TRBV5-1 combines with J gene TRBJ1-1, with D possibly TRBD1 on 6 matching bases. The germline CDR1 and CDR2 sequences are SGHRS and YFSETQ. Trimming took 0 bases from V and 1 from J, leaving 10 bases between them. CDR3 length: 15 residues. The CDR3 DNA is TGCGCCAGCAGCTTGGAGGACAGTACGAACACTGAAGCTTTCTTT. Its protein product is CASSLEDSTNTEAFF.

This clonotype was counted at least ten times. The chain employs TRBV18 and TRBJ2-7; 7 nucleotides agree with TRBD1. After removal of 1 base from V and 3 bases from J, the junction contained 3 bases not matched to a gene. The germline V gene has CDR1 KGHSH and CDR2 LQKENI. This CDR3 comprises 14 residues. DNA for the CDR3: TGTGCCAGCTCACCACAGGGGGCGAGCTACGAGCAGTACGTC. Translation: CASSPQGASYEQYV.

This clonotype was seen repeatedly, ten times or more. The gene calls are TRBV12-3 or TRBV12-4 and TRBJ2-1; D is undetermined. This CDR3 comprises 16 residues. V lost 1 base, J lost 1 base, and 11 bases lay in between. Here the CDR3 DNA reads TGTGCCAGCAGTTTAGTTGGTATCGGGTCCTACAATGAGCAGTTCTTC. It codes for CASSLVGIGSYNEQFF.

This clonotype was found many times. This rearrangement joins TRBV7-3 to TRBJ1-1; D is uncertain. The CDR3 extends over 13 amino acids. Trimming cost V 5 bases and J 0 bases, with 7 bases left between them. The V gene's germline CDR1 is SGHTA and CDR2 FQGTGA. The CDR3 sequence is CASSAGLNTEAFF. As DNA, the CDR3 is TGTGCCAGCAGCGCAGGACTGAACACTGAAGCTTTCTTT. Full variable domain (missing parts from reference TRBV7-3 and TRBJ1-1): GAGVSQTPSNKVTEKGKYVELRCDPISGHTALYWYRQSLGQGPEFLIYFQGTGAADDSGLPNDRFFAVRPEGSVSTLKIQRTERGDSAVYLCASSAGLNTEAFFGQGTRLTVV.

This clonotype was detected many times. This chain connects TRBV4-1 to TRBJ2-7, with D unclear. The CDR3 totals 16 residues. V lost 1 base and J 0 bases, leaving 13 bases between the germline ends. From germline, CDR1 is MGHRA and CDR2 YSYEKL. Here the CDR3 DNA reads TGCGCCAGCAGCCAAGTGGCCAGTCCCCGCTCCTACGAGCAGTACTTC. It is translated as CASSQVASPRSYEQYF.

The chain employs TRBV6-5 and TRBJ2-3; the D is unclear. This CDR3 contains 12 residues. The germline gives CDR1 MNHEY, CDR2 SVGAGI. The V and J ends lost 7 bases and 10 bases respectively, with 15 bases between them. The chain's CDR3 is CASNSVQRPQYF. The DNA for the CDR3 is TGTGCCAGCAATTCCGTTCAGAGACCGCAGTATTTT.